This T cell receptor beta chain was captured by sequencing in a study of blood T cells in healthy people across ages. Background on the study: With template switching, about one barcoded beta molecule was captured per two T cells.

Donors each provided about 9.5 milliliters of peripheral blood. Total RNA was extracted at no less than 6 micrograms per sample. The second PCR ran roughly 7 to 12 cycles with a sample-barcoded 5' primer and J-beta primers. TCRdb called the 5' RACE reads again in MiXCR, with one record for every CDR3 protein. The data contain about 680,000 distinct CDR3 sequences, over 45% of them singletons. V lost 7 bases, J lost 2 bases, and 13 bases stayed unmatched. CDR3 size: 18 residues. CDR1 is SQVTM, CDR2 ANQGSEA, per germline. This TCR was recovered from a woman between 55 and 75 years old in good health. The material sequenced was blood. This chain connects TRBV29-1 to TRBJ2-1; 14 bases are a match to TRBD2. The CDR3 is CSGRPGTSGSRTYNEQFF. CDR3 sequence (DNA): TGCAGCGGACGCCCGGGGACTAGCGGGAGTAGGACCTACAATGAGCAGTTCTTC.